These 27 T cell receptor beta chains originate from one sample sequenced in a study of cytomegalovirus exposure and HLA in healthy donors. The PCR contained 60 Vbeta and 13 Jbeta primers. The table came from immunoSEQ multiplex PCR; TCRdb's copy has only in-frame clones and leaves some out. The profile shows approximately 160,000 clones, roughly 71% of them singletons. The material sequenced was PBMCs. These receptors came from a male donor in good health and CMV-seropositive.

This clone has only a few counts. The chain employs TRBV5-1 and TRBJ2-3; a weak D match, TRBD1 (6 bases). Trimming shortened V by 0 bases and J by 4 bases, and 18 bases separated the two germline ends. Germline loops: CDR1 SGHRS, CDR2 YFSETQ. The CDR3 sequence is 17 residues long. The CDR3 nucleotides are TGCGCCAGCAGCTTGGCTGGGGCAGGGGCTAGGGCAGATACGCAGTATTTT. It specifies CASSLAGAGARADTQYF.

V and J are TRBV4-1 and TRBJ2-5; D unclear. Judging by the DNA end, TRBJ2-7 fits better; the J call may be wrong. Germline loops: CDR1 MGHRA, CDR2 YSYEKL. The CDR3 is made up of 15 amino acids. The CDR3 DNA reads as TGCGCCAGCAGCCCGTACCCCCCGAAAAGCTACGAGCAGTACTTC. Translated: CASSPYPPKSYEQYF.

J is TRBJ1-1 and V is TRBV5-1; TRBD1 agrees at 7 bases. The V and J ends lost 3 bases and 5 bases, in that order; junction bases with no gene match: 7. The CDR3 contains 14 residues. The germline gives CDR1 SGHRS, CDR2 YFSETQ. CDR3 nucleotide sequence: TGCGCCAGCAGCTCACAGGGGTTGGCGACTGAAGCTTTCTTT. Protein product: CASSSQGLATEAFF.

CDR3 in DNA: TGTGCCAGTAGTATAGCAGGGAAGCTGTTTTTT. Translating it yields CASSIAGKLFF. V gene TRBV19 combines with J gene TRBJ2-2; perhaps TRBD1 as D (5 bases). Germline assignment: CDR1 LNHDA and CDR2 SQIVND (reference sequence). V gave up 1 base and J gave up 12 bases, with 6 bases separating them. This CDR3 comprises 11 residues.

The V gene is TRBV9, the J gene TRBJ1-1; weak D call: TRBD1 (5 bases). The CDR3 is 15 residues long. Trimming shortened V by 2 bases and J by 2 bases, and 13 bases separated the two germline ends. Germline V lookup: CDR1 SGDLS, CDR2 YYNGEE. CDR3 sequence reads: CASSVSGGINTEAFF. Written as DNA, the CDR3 is TGTGCCAGCAGCGTCTCGGGGGGGATTAACACTGAAGCTTTCTTT.

The rearrangement uses TRBV19 and TRBJ2-7, with a weak D call TRBD1 (5 bases). CDR1 is LNHDA and CDR2 is SQIVND in the germline V gene (reference sequence). The CDR3 runs to 14 residues. V was clipped by 7 bases and J by 1 base, with 14 bases between them. CDR3 loop: CASTVGPGSYEQYF. In DNA form, the CDR3 reads TGTGCCAGTACGGTTGGCCCAGGGTCCTACGAGCAGTACTTC.

The rearrangement joins TRBV12-5 to TRBJ1-5; TRBD1 agrees at 7 bases. Germline assignment: CDR1 LGHNT and CDR2 FRNRAP. The V gene end was trimmed by 6 bases and the J gene end by 7 bases; junction bases not matched to a gene: 15. The CDR3 totals 16 residues. The DNA for the CDR3 is TGTGCTAGTGGCCGGAACAACCGACAGGGTGGCCAGCCCCAGCATTTT. Translating it yields CASGRNNRQGGQPQHF.

CDR3 nucleotides: TGTGCCAGCAGTTACGAAGGACCCGGGATGACTGAAGCTTTCTTT. Translation: CASSYEGPGMTEAFF. The chain carries TRBV6-5 and TRBJ1-1; D unclear. CDR1 MNHEY and CDR2 SVGAGI come from the germline V gene. The V end was cut by 2 bases, the J end by 5 bases, with 15 bases between. There are 15 residues in the CDR3.

CDR3 protein: CASSQARGRVGYTF. The CDR3 DNA reads TGCGCCAGCAGCCAAGCTAGGGGGCGCGTTGGCTACACCTTC. The V gene is TRBV4-3, the J gene TRBJ1-2; 7 nucleotides line up with TRBD1. The CDR3 spans 14 residues. V shed 1 base and J 7 bases; nucleotides not matched to a gene: 6. Germline CDR1 is LGHNA and CDR2 is YSLEER.

This clone appeared a single time. V gene TRBV6-1 combines with J gene TRBJ1-2; D is ambiguous. The CDR3 is made up of 14 amino acids. Trimming shortened V by 5 bases and J by 4 bases, and 14 bases separated the two germline ends. CDR1 is MNHNS, CDR2 SASEGT, per germline. CDR3 protein: CASSPTGSVYGYTF. In nucleotides, the CDR3 is TGTGCCAGCAGTCCAACCGGGTCCGTCTATGGCTACACCTTC.

The V and J genes are TRBV5-1 and TRBJ2-1, with TRBD1 identical over 11 bases. Germline-derived CDR1 and CDR2 are SGHRS and YFSETQ. After removal of 7 bases from V and 9 bases from J, the junction contained 15 bases not matched to a gene. The CDR3 runs 16 residues. This CDR3 reads CASSPTGTGGIGEQFF. The CDR3 coding sequence is TGCGCCAGCTCCCCCACCGGGACAGGGGGTATCGGTGAGCAGTTCTTC.

There are a few counts of this clone. The gene calls are TRBV10-1 and TRBJ2-3; tentative D call: TRBD1 (5 bases). The CDR3 totals 12 residues. Germline assignment: CDR1 WNHNN and CDR2 SYGVQD (reference sequence). The ends were cut back, 8 bases at V and 4 bases at J, with 10 bases in the middle. The CDR3: CASGWGSDTQYF. Written as DNA, the CDR3 is TGCGCCAGCGGCTGGGGCTCAGATACGCAGTATTTT.

On this clone: Other DNA sequences in this specimen translate into the identical CDR3. V gene TRBV25-1 combines with J gene TRBJ1-6; D might be TRBD1 (5 bases). The CDR3 spans 16 residues. Germline CDR1 reads MGHDK; CDR2 reads SYGVNS. V lost 0 bases and J 7 bases, leaving 13 bases between the germline ends. The CDR3 protein is CASSEYDSPTNSPLHF. The CDR3 nucleotides read TGTGCCAGCAGTGAATATGACAGCCCCACCAATTCACCCCTCCACTTT.

The genes are TRBV4-1 and TRBJ1-3, with 9 positions matching TRBD1. CDR3 size: 17 residues. The V gene end was trimmed by 0 bases and the J gene end by 4 bases; junction bases not matched to a gene: 7. The germline V gene has CDR1 MGHRA and CDR2 YSYEKL. CDR3 amino acids: CASSQDVTGGGGNTIYF. The CDR3, as DNA: TGCGCCAGCAGCCAAGATGTGACAGGGGGTGGCGGAAACACCATATATTTT.

The rearrangement links TRBV4-1 to TRBJ2-2; TRBD1 aligns across 8 bases. Trimming cost V 1 base and J 2 bases; bases outside gene matches: 9. Germline CDR1 reads MGHRA; CDR2 reads YSYEKL. The CDR3 extends over 18 amino acids. This CDR3 reads CASSQGQGPIVNTGELFF. The CDR3 region has the DNA TGCGCCAGCAGCCAAGGACAGGGGCCGATCGTCAACACCGGGGAGCTGTTTTTT.

V and J are TRBV5-1 and TRBJ2-5, with 10 bases fitting TRBD2. There are 15 residues in the CDR3. V lost 4 bases to trimming and J lost 5 bases; unmatched junction nucleotides: 8. Germline CDR1 reads SGHRS; CDR2 reads YFSETQ. CDR3 loop: CASSLEASGGETQYF. As DNA, the CDR3 is TGCGCCAGCAGCCTGGAGGCTAGCGGGGGTGAGACCCAGTACTTC.

The CDR3 reads CASTGDRAGNHYGYTF. CDR3 nucleotides: TGTGCCAGTACCGGTGACAGGGCAGGAAATCACTATGGCTACACCTTC. The chain couples TRBV19 to TRBJ1-2; 7 positions match TRBD1. Germline CDR1 LNHDA, CDR2 SQIVND (reference sequence). The CDR3 covers 16 residues. V lost 7 bases, J lost 3 bases, and 14 bases stayed unmatched.

This rearrangement joins TRBV7-2 to TRBJ2-7; no definite D call. CDR3 length: 13 residues. The V end was cut by 5 bases, the J end by 2 bases, with 10 bases between. The germline gives CDR1 SGHTA, CDR2 FQGNSA. DNA for the CDR3: TGTGCCAGCAGCCGCCAAATAGCCTACGAGCAGTACTTC. It codes for CASSRQIAYEQYF.

The chain carries TRBV10-2 and TRBJ1-6; D not resolved. The CDR3 extends over 17 amino acids. The germline CDR1 and CDR2 sequences are WSHSY and SAAADI. Trimming removed 0 bases from V and 0 bases from J, with 9 bases in between. The CDR3 region has the DNA TGCGCCAGCAGTGAGTCACGGGAGAGCTCCTATAATTCACCCCTCCACTTT. Its translation: CASSESRESSYNSPLHF.

This clone has only a few counts. The chain couples TRBV5-6 to TRBJ1-1; 7 bases are a match to TRBD1. Germline V gives CDR1 SGHDT, CDR2 YYEEEE. CDR3 length: 15 amino acids. The trim removed 1 base at V and 3 bases at J, leaving 6 bases unmatched. CDR3 DNA: TGTGCCAGCAGCTTGTTAGGGGGCTCGGACACTGAAGCTTTCTTT. This sequence encodes CASSLLGGSDTEAFF. The full variable domain, its missing parts supplied by reference TRBV5-6 and TRBJ1-1, is DAGVTQSPTHLIKTRGQQVTLRCSPKSGHDTVSWYQQALGQGPQFIFQYYEEEERQRGNFPDRFSGHQFPNYSSELNVNALLLGDSALYLCASSLLGGSDTEAFFGQGTRLTVV.

V is TRBV20-1 and J is TRBJ1-2, with D perhaps matching TRBD1 (5 bases). Per germline, CDR1 DFQATT and CDR2 SNEGSKA (reference sequence). The CDR3 runs to 11 residues. V lost 5 bases, J lost 8 bases, and 12 bases lay in between. In DNA, the CDR3 is TGCAGTGCTTTAGGTGGGGCGGGCTACACCTTC. Encoded protein: CSALGGAGYTF.

The chain recombines TRBV5-4 with TRBJ1-4, with 8 bases lining up with TRBD1. The CDR3 totals 15 residues. Germline CDR1 is SGHNT and CDR2 is YYREEE (reference sequence). V shed 2 bases and J 6 bases; nucleotides not matched to a gene: 6. The CDR3 sequence: CASSLQGGGDEKLFF. The CDR3 nucleotides are TGTGCCAGCAGCTTACAGGGGGGAGGAGATGAAAAACTGTTTTTT.

The chain employs TRBV7-6 and TRBJ1-1; weak D call: TRBD1 (5 bases). CDR1 is SGHVS, CDR2 FNYEAQ, per germline. The CDR3 has 14 residues. Trimming removed 3 bases from V and 5 bases from J, with 13 bases in between. The CDR3 DNA follows: TGTGCCAGCAGCTTTTTCCCGGGGGGTACTGAAGCTTTCTTT. Translating it yields CASSFFPGGTEAFF.

The CDR3 sequence: CASRDRGRGGTEAFF. CDR3 bases: TGTGCCAGCAGAGACAGGGGTCGTGGTGGCACTGAAGCTTTCTTT. This chain joins TRBV6-1 and TRBJ1-1, with 8 nucleotides matching TRBD1. V lost 6 bases and J lost 4; bases outside the gene matches: 10. The germline V gene has CDR1 MNHNS and CDR2 SASEGT. The CDR3 has 15 amino acids.

CDR3 region: CASSPELAGGRDTQYF. The CDR3 coding sequence is TGTGCCAGCAGCCCAGAGCTAGCGGGGGGGAGAGATACGCAGTATTTT. This chain connects TRBV7-2 to TRBJ2-3; 12 bases match TRBD2. The J segment lost 5 bases and the V segment lost 5 bases, leaving 8 bases of the junction unmatched. Germline lookup yields CDR1 SGHTA and CDR2 FQGNSA. CDR3 length: 16 residues.

This chain uses TRBV5-6 with TRBJ1-2; no reliable D call. This CDR3 has 15 amino acids. The germline V gene has CDR1 SGHDT and CDR2 YYEEEE. Trimming shortened V by 4 bases and J by 4 bases, and 17 bases separated the two germline ends. The CDR3 is CASSPLRERSYGYTF. CDR3 DNA: TGTGCCAGCAGCCCCCTAAGGGAGAGGAGCTATGGCTACACCTTC.

The chain links TRBV6-1 to TRBJ2-3; no clear D gene. There are 14 residues in the CDR3. The V gene lost 1 base and the J gene lost 0 bases, with 5 bases spanning the gap. Per germline, CDR1 MNHNS and CDR2 SASEGT. The CDR3 DNA sequence: TGTGCCAGCAGTGAAGGCGTGAGCACAGATACGCAGTATTTT. Translating it yields CASSEGVSTDTQYF.